Below are 30 T cell receptor beta chains sequenced from a single sample in a study of T cell responses to AZD1222 COVID-19 vaccine. Sequencing was performed with immunoSEQ multiplex PCR; in TCRdb, only in-frame clones are kept and a portion is missing. The profile covers about 180,000 clones, with around 87% appearing a single time and approximately 7.2% taken by the ten largest. The source material was peripheral blood, sampled on day 0 of AZD1222 vaccination. The receptors stem from an adult in good health.

The chain is built from TRBV7-9 and TRBJ2-2, with 7 positions matching TRBD2. The trim removed 0 bases at V and 4 bases at J, leaving 5 bases unmatched. The CDR3 spans 16 residues. Germline V gene lookup returns CDR1 SEHNR and CDR2 FQNEAQ (reference sequence). DNA of the CDR3: TGTGCCAGCAGCTTAGCTGGGGGGGAGATCACCGGGGAGCTGTTTTTT. It specifies CASSLAGGEITGELFF. Full variable domain (remainder filled in from reference TRBV7-9 and TRBJ2-2): DTGVSQNPRHKITKRGQNVTFRCDPISEHNRLYWYRQTLGQGPEFLTYFQNEAQLEKSRLLSDRFSAERPKGSFSTLEIQRTEQGDSAMYLCASSLAGGEITGELFFGEGSRLTVL.

The chain has TRBV2 and TRBJ2-1; TRBD2 matches 9 bases. This CDR3 has 15 residues. The V gene end was trimmed by 3 bases and the J gene end by 7 bases; junction bases not matched to a gene: 7. The germline CDR1 and CDR2 sequences are SNHLY and FYNNEI. Here the CDR3 reads CASSDWRGGLNEQFF. The CDR3 DNA reads as TGTGCCAGCAGTGACTGGCGGGGGGGCCTGAATGAGCAGTTCTTC.

The chain joins TRBV5-1 to TRBJ2-7; 9 positions agree with TRBD1. V was pared by 4 bases and J by 2 bases, with 4 bases of the junction left unmatched. Looked up from germline, CDR1 is SGHRS and CDR2 is YFSETQ. The CDR3 runs 14 residues. The DNA for the CDR3 is TGCGCCAGCAGCGGGGGGACAGGGCCCTACGAGCAGTACTTC. As protein: CASSGGTGPYEQYF.

The V and J genes are TRBV5-1 and TRBJ1-1, with a possible D match to TRBD1 (6 bases). Trimming left V 4 bases short and J 4 bases short, with 14 bases between. Per the germline V gene, CDR1 is SGHRS and CDR2 is YFSETQ. There are 14 residues in the CDR3. The CDR3 DNA reads TGCGCCAGCAGCGAGGACGTAGGGGGCACTGAAGCTTTCTTT. Amino acids: CASSEDVGGTEAFF.

Concerning this clone: Other DNA sequences in this specimen translate into the identical CDR3. The rearrangement uses TRBV4-1 and TRBJ1-5; TRBD1 might be the D (5 bases). V lost 1 base and J lost 5, with 6 bases in between. Per the germline V gene, CDR1 is MGHRA and CDR2 is YSYEKL. The CDR3 runs to 13 residues. CDR3 amino acids: CASSQVGDQPQHF. The CDR3 nucleotides read TGCGCCAGCAGCCAAGTGGGGGATCAGCCCCAGCATTTT.

The chain is built from TRBV15 and TRBJ1-2; D call uncertain. Germline CDR1 is LNHNV and CDR2 is YYDKDF (reference sequence). CDR3 length: 15 residues. V was trimmed by 0 bases and J by 0 bases, leaving 8 bases between them. This CDR3 is CATSRDPRTNYGYTF. The CDR3 DNA follows: TGTGCCACCAGCAGAGATCCGAGGACTAACTATGGCTACACCTTC. Filled out from reference TRBV15 and TRBJ1-2, the complete variable domain reads DAMVIQNPRYQVTQFGKPVTLSCSQTLNHNVMYWYQQKSSQAPKLLFHYYDKDFNNEADTPDNFQSRRPNTSFCFLDIRSPGLGDTAMYLCATSRDPRTNYGYTFGSGTRLTVV.

This clone has a handful of counts. The gene calls are TRBV2 and TRBJ2-1; D is possibly TRBD1 (5 bases). V lost 1 base to trimming and J lost 2 bases, with 12 bases between them. CDR1 is SNHLY, CDR2 FYNNEI, per germline. This CDR3 region has 16 residues. The CDR3 protein is CASSEDGRVAYNEQFF. CDR3 nucleotide sequence: TGTGCCAGCAGTGAAGATGGCAGGGTGGCCTACAATGAGCAGTTCTTC.

The rearrangement joins TRBV12-3 or TRBV12-4 to TRBJ1-1; D ambiguous. The CDR3 extends over 12 amino acids. V lost 6 bases to trimming and J lost 11 bases, with 16 bases between them. The CDR3 sequence is CASSPGGFGAFF. For the CDR3, the DNA is TGTGCCAGCAGCCCAGGAGGGTTCGGTGCTTTCTTT.

The rearrangement links TRBV21-1 to TRBJ2-7; the table's D gene call, TRBD2, was not cross checked with the DNA. TRBV21-1 is a known pseudogene. The CDR3 sequence is 19 residues long. The CDR3 loop is CASSQRGREKSCPSYEQYV. In DNA form, the CDR3 reads TGTGCCAGCAGCCAGCGGGGAAGGGAAAAAAGCTGCCCATCCTACGAGCAGTACGTC.

The chain carries TRBV28 and TRBJ2-6; D unresolved. Trimming took off 4 bases at V and 2 bases at J, with 6 bases between the two ends. Germline lookup yields CDR1 MDHEN and CDR2 SYDVKM. The CDR3 sequence is 14 residues long. As DNA, the CDR3 is TGTGCCAGCAGTTCCCGGCCTGGGGCCAACGTCCTGACTTTC. Protein sequence: CASSSRPGANVLTF.

The chain recombines TRBV4-1 with TRBJ2-3, with TRBD1 matching over 8 bases. There are 15 residues in the CDR3. J was trimmed by 1 base and V by 4 bases; bases with no gene match: 4. CDR1 is MGHRA and CDR2 is YSYEKL in the germline V gene. CDR3 in amino acids: CASSRSGQGTDTQYF. Here the CDR3 DNA reads TGCGCCAGCAGCCGGTCGGGACAGGGCACAGATACGCAGTATTTT.

This chain connects TRBV2 to TRBJ2-7; a weak D match, TRBD2 (6 bases). Germline assignment: CDR1 SNHLY and CDR2 FYNNEI. Deletions cut 1 base from V and 0 bases from J, with 10 bases between. The CDR3 is 15 residues long. CDR3 nucleotide sequence: TGTGCCAGCAGTGAAGTAGCGGAGAGCTCCTACGAGCAGTACGTC. As protein: CASSEVAESSYEQYV.

The chain couples TRBV19 to TRBJ1-5, with a tentative D call TRBD1 (6 bases). V was pared by 3 bases and J by 6 bases, with 12 bases between. This CDR3 has 14 residues. CDR1 and CDR2 from the germline V gene are LNHDA and SQIVND (reference sequence). The CDR3 region is CASSILGAGQPQHF. The DNA of the CDR3 is TGTGCCAGTAGTATTCTGGGGGCAGGTCAGCCCCAGCATTTT.

The chain uses TRBV24-1 and TRBJ2-5, with 10 bases identical to TRBD1. There are 17 residues in the CDR3. Germline V gene data show CDR1 as KGHDR and CDR2 as SFDVKD. Trimming took 2 bases from V and 5 from J; bases not matched to a gene: 10. In DNA form, the CDR3 reads TGTGCCACCAGTGATTCCAAAGTACCGGGACAGGGGGAGACCCAGTACTTC. Its translation is CATSDSKVPGQGETQYF.

The chain recombines TRBV4-3 with TRBJ1-6; no definite D call. The CDR3 spans 14 residues. V was pared by 8 bases and J by 2 bases, with 10 bases between. Germline CDR1 LGHNA, CDR2 YSLEER. CDR3 DNA sequence: TGCGCCAGCGCGGCAGGAACCTATAATTCACCCCTCCACTTT. This gives the protein CASAAGTYNSPLHF.

This chain joins TRBV4-2 and TRBJ2-5, with D possibly matching TRBD1 (5 bases). CDR3 size: 14 residues. The germline gives CDR1 LGHNA, CDR2 YNFKEQ. V was pared by 1 base and J by 4 bases, with 10 bases between. The CDR3 protein is CASSQGEQGETQYF. The CDR3 DNA reads as TGTGCCAGCAGCCAAGGAGAGCAGGGAGAGACCCAGTACTTC.

The J gene is TRBJ2-2, the V gene TRBV14; 8 bases are shared with TRBD1. The CDR3 spans 14 residues. The V segment lost 3 bases and the J segment 4 bases; nucleotides outside the gene matches: 1. In germline, CDR1 is SGHDN, CDR2 FVKESK. This CDR3 is CASSHDRGTGELFF. CDR3 bases: TGTGCCAGCAGCCATGACAGGGGCACCGGGGAGCTGTTTTTT.

The J gene is TRBJ2-6, the V gene TRBV18; D unresolved. The V gene's germline CDR1 is KGHSH and CDR2 LQKENI. The length of the CDR3 is 17 residues. Between the trimmed V and J ends, which lost 4 bases and 5 bases, there was a span of 18 bases. Here the CDR3 DNA reads TGTGCCAGCTCACAAAGTACGGACCAAAGTCGGGCCAACGTCCTGACTTTC. It encodes CASSQSTDQSRANVLTF.

V and J are TRBV9 and TRBJ2-2, with 7 bases identical to TRBD1. This CDR3 is built from 13 residues. The trim removed 4 bases at V and 5 bases at J, leaving 2 bases unmatched. Germline CDR1 reads SGDLS; CDR2 reads YYNGEE. CDR3: CASSPGGTGELFF. The CDR3 coding sequence is TGTGCCAGCAGCCCAGGGGGAACCGGGGAGCTGTTTTTT.

The chain employs TRBV2 and TRBJ2-2; tentative D call: TRBD2 (5 bases). The CDR3 spans 14 residues. Germline-derived CDR1 and CDR2 are SNHLY and FYNNEI. Between the trimmed V and J ends, which lost 6 bases and 1 base, there was a span of 9 bases. This CDR3 is CASSAGVNTGELFF. CDR3 in DNA: TGTGCCAGCAGCGCCGGGGTGAACACCGGGGAGCTGTTTTTT.

The V gene is TRBV27, the J gene TRBJ2-7, with D uncertain. This CDR3 comprises 13 residues. The V end lost 5 bases, the J end lost 1 base, and 9 bases lay between the germline ends. Per the germline V gene, CDR1 is MNHEY and CDR2 is SMNVEV (reference sequence). This CDR3 reads CASSLTESYEQYF. CDR3 bases: TGTGCCAGCAGTCTGACTGAGTCCTACGAGCAGTACTTC.

The genes are TRBV28 and TRBJ2-7, with TRBD2 matching 7 bases. This CDR3 is 14 amino acids long. Germline CDR1 MDHEN, CDR2 SYDVKM. After removal of 0 bases from V and 5 bases from J, the junction contained 4 bases not matched to a gene. The CDR3 coding sequence is TGTGCCAGCAGTTTATGGGGAGGGGTTAACGAGCAGTACTTC. Its protein is CASSLWGGVNEQYF.

The chain uses TRBV27 and TRBJ2-7; 11 bases match TRBD2. With V trimmed by 5 bases and J by 7 bases, 10 bases remained unmatched. Germline loops: CDR1 MNHEY, CDR2 SMNVEV (reference sequence). This CDR3 contains 15 residues. CDR3 loop: CASSPALAGVDEQYF. In DNA, the CDR3 is TGTGCCAGCAGTCCGGCACTAGCGGGGGTTGATGAGCAGTACTTC.

The V and J genes are TRBV4-3 and TRBJ2-3; 14 nucleotides line up with TRBD2. This CDR3 is 18 amino acids long. V dropped 1 base and J dropped 2; count of bases not matched to a gene: 5. Per the germline V gene, CDR1 is LGHNA and CDR2 is YSLEER. The CDR3 here is CASSQGTSGGPATDTQYF. CDR3 sequence (DNA): TGCGCCAGCAGCCAAGGGACTAGCGGGGGGCCTGCCACAGATACGCAGTATTTT.

V gene TRBV7-6 combines with J gene TRBJ2-7; a weak D match, TRBD1 (6 bases). Germline values: CDR1 SGHVS, CDR2 FNYEAQ. The CDR3 loop spans 15 amino acids. Trimming removed 1 base from V and 1 base from J, with 11 bases in between. The CDR3 sequence: CASSLDFDRSYEQYF. The CDR3 coding sequence is TGTGCCAGCAGCTTAGATTTCGACAGGTCCTACGAGCAGTACTTC.

The rearrangement uses TRBV19 and TRBJ1-4; D uncertain. The CDR3 has 15 amino acids. V was trimmed by 4 bases and J by 0 bases, leaving 9 bases between them. The germline V gene has CDR1 LNHDA and CDR2 SQIVND (reference sequence). The CDR3 DNA follows: TGTGCCAGTAGTACCCCAGCTGCAACTAATGAAAAACTGTTTTTT. This codes for CASSTPAATNEKLFF.

This chain uses TRBV6-2 or TRBV6-3 with TRBJ1-6; D unresolved. Germline assignment: CDR1 MNHEY and CDR2 SVGEGT. The length of the CDR3 is 15 residues. V dropped 3 bases and J dropped 0 bases, with 6 bases sitting between them. CDR3: CASSYRSSYNSPLHF. CDR3 DNA sequence: TGTGCCAGCAGTTATCGGAGCTCCTATAATTCACCCCTCCACTTT.

The chain carries TRBV5-1 and TRBJ2-7; TRBD1 aligns across 8 bases. Germline trimming cut 4 bases from V and 0 bases from J; bases unmatched to any gene: 6. Germline values: CDR1 SGHRS, CDR2 YFSETQ. This CDR3 spans 15 amino acids. Written as DNA, the CDR3 is TGCGCCAGCAGCAGACAGGGGCATAACTCCTACGAGCAGTACTTC. It yields the protein CASSRQGHNSYEQYF. The full variable domain, its missing parts supplied by reference TRBV5-1 and TRBJ2-7, is KAGVTQTPRYLIKTRGQQVTLSCSPISGHRSVSWYQQTPGQGLQFLFEYFSETQRNKGNFPGRFSGRQFSNSRSEMNVSTLELGDSALYLCASSRQGHNSYEQYFGPGTRLTVT.

The rearrangement uses TRBV7-9 and TRBJ2-5, with 7 bases matching TRBD1. The CDR3 has 16 residues. Germline lookup yields CDR1 SEHNR and CDR2 FQNEAQ (reference sequence). V lost 5 bases and J lost 5; bases outside the gene matches: 14. The CDR3 loop is CASSGSIGQASETQYF. CDR3 bases: TGTGCCAGCAGCGGAAGCATTGGACAGGCATCGGAGACCCAGTACTTC.

J is TRBJ1-5 and V is TRBV5-8; D gene ambiguous. CDR3 length equals 15 residues. The V end was cut by 0 bases, the J end by 0 bases, with 7 bases between. Germline V lookup: CDR1 SGHTS, CDR2 YDEGEE. The chain's CDR3 is CASSLDGVSNQPQHF. For the CDR3, the DNA is TGTGCCAGCAGCTTGGACGGGGTTAGCAATCAGCCCCAGCATTTT.